This record concerns one TCR beta chain sequence. This sample is part of a study of blood T cell repertoires in COVID-19. Study summary: Both acute and convalescent COVID-19 samples were obtained from the United States, Italy and Spain. PBMCs, B-cell-depleted T cells, or T cells were the source of the cDNA or gDNA that made up the material.

Authors' processing steps: The assay estimated nucleated cells by amplifying reference gene primers. Some clones are missing from TCRdb's copy, which holds only in-frame ones; the method was immunoSEQ multiplex PCR. V and J calls and clone size are given by that table; D and trimming were obtained from the DNA. Of approximately 300,000 clones detected, around four fifths appear once; the ten largest clones hold 1% to 1.5%. This CDR3 contains 11 residues. V was trimmed by 3 bases and J by 7 bases, leaving 7 bases between them. CDR1 is DFQATT, CDR2 SNEGSKA, per germline (reference sequence). This clonotype was sampled from a woman aged 50 to 60 with acute or convalescent COVID-19. The source material was peripheral blood. This sequence joins TRBV20-1 and TRBJ1-3; no firm D call. CDR3 in amino acids: CSASRENTIYF. CDR3 sequence (DNA): TGCAGTGCTAGTCGGGAGAACACCATATATTTT.